Listed below are T cell receptor beta chains from one sample, sequenced in a study of liver allograft versus peripheral blood T cells. MiXCR, applied by TCRdb to the reads, yields one record per CDR3 protein. The sample has fewer than 8,500 distinct CDR3 sequences; 17% are singletons. The origin of the receptors is a human patient who had a liver transplant. Some T cells may be supplied by the graft donor. Both conserved end residues are part of each CDR3. Each record gives: D gene, clone size, J gene, V gene, CDR3 DNA, CDR3 protein. The D gene is left open where the match is weak. A clone size is listed for some rows: how often the clone was seen (once, few, many), or a class if it is expanded.

d_call: -
clone_size: medium-sized
j_call: TRBJ1-2
v_call: TRBV27
cdr3_nt: TGTGCCAGCAGTCTCTCAGGGTATGCTAACTATGGCTACACCTTC
cdr3_aa: CASSLSGYANYGYTF

d_call: -
clone_size: -
j_call: TRBJ1-1
v_call: TRBV28
cdr3_nt: TGTGCCAGCACCCTCCCCCGGGGGGTTGAGACTGAAGCTTTCTTT
cdr3_aa: CASTLPRGVETEAFF

d_call: TRBD2
clone_size: many
j_call: TRBJ2-5
v_call: TRBV6-6
cdr3_nt: TGTGCCAGCAGTTACTCCGGACTAGCGGGAGATTCGGAGACCCAGTACTTC
cdr3_aa: CASSYSGLAGDSETQYF

d_call: -
clone_size: -
j_call: TRBJ2-5
v_call: TRBV27
cdr3_nt: TGTGCCAGCAGTCCCAGGTTGACCCCAGAAGAGACCCAGTACTTC
cdr3_aa: CASSPRLTPEETQYF

d_call: TRBD2
clone_size: -
j_call: TRBJ2-3
v_call: TRBV20-1
cdr3_nt: TGCAGTGCATACCTAGCGGGGGGCCACACAGATACGCAGTATTTT
cdr3_aa: CSAYLAGGHTDTQYF

d_call: TRBD2
clone_size: many
j_call: TRBJ2-5
v_call: TRBV5-4
cdr3_nt: TGTGCCAGCAGCCCGGGACTAGCGATGGAGACCCAGTACTTC
cdr3_aa: CASSPGLAMETQYF

d_call: -
clone_size: medium-sized
j_call: TRBJ1-6
v_call: TRBV6-5
cdr3_nt: TGTGCCAGCAGTCCCTTGGGGGTTTCACCCCTCCACTTT
cdr3_aa: CASSPLGVSPLHF

d_call: -
clone_size: medium-sized
j_call: TRBJ2-2
v_call: TRBV24-1
cdr3_nt: TGTGCCACCATGACAGCGAACACCGGGGAGCTGTTTTTT
cdr3_aa: CATMTANTGELFF

d_call: TRBD1
clone_size: medium-sized
j_call: TRBJ1-6
v_call: TRBV20-1
cdr3_nt: TGCAGTGCTCCTCGGGCCCCAGGGGGACGGGATAATTCACCCCTCCACTTT
cdr3_aa: CSAPRAPGGRDNSPLHF

d_call: -
clone_size: -
j_call: TRBJ2-1
v_call: TRBV2
cdr3_nt: TGTGCCAGCAGTGAGAGCTCCTACAATGAGCAGTTCTTC
cdr3_aa: CASSESSYNEQFF

d_call: -
clone_size: many
j_call: TRBJ2-7
v_call: TRBV18
cdr3_nt: TGTGCCAGCTCACCATCAGGGACCTCCTACGAGCAGTACTTC
cdr3_aa: CASSPSGTSYEQYF

d_call: -
clone_size: -
j_call: TRBJ1-5
v_call: TRBV20-1
cdr3_nt: TGCAGTGCTAGAGATGGGAGGCGGCAAGGGACACTCATACCCGACTTGCCCCAGCATTTT
cdr3_aa: CSARDGRRQGTLIPDLPQHF

d_call: -
clone_size: medium-sized
j_call: TRBJ2-1
v_call: TRBV29-1
cdr3_nt: TGCAGCGTTCCCGGACTCTTACTGTACAATGAGCAGTTCTTC
cdr3_aa: CSVPGLLLYNEQFF

d_call: TRBD2
clone_size: -
j_call: TRBJ2-7
v_call: TRBV9
cdr3_nt: TGTGCCAGCAGCCTAGGACTAGGGGACTACGAGCAGTACTTC
cdr3_aa: CASSLGLGDYEQYF

d_call: -
clone_size: medium-sized
j_call: TRBJ2-3
v_call: TRBV18
cdr3_nt: TGTGCCAGCTCACCGCCGACTGGCACAGATACGCAGTATTTT
cdr3_aa: CASSPPTGTDTQYF

d_call: TRBD1
clone_size: few
j_call: TRBJ1-5
v_call: TRBV28
cdr3_nt: TGTGCCAGCTCGGGACAGGGGATGAGCAATCAGCCCCAGCATTTT
cdr3_aa: CASSGQGMSNQPQHF

d_call: -
clone_size: -
j_call: TRBJ1-1
v_call: TRBV24-1
cdr3_nt: TGTGCCACCAGTGCTTCGGGACCGTGGAACACTGAAGCTTTCTTT
cdr3_aa: CATSASGPWNTEAFF

d_call: -
clone_size: medium-sized
j_call: TRBJ2-1
v_call: TRBV27
cdr3_nt: TGTGCCAGCACCCCAAGGGGCCACCTGACAGCAAAAGGGGACAATGAGCAGTTCTTC
cdr3_aa: CASTPRGHLTAKGDNEQFF

d_call: TRBD2
clone_size: many
j_call: TRBJ2-1
v_call: TRBV5-6
cdr3_nt: TGTGCCAGCAGCACAATTCCGGGACTAGCGGGAGTATACAATGAGCAGTTCTTC
cdr3_aa: CASSTIPGLAGVYNEQFF

d_call: -
clone_size: medium-sized
j_call: TRBJ2-2
v_call: TRBV19
cdr3_nt: TGTGCCACGGACAGAGGCCTAACTCCGAACACCGGGGAGCTGTTTTTT
cdr3_aa: CATDRGLTPNTGELFF

d_call: -
clone_size: -
j_call: TRBJ2-7
v_call: TRBV20-1
cdr3_nt: TGCAGTGCTGAGGACAGCCGCTCCTACGAGCAGTACTTC
cdr3_aa: CSAEDSRSYEQYF

d_call: -
clone_size: medium-sized
j_call: TRBJ1-1
v_call: TRBV19
cdr3_nt: TGTGCCAGTAGTATCAGGACAGACGATCCACTGAACACTGAAGCTTTCTTT
cdr3_aa: CASSIRTDDPLNTEAFF

d_call: -
clone_size: medium-sized
j_call: TRBJ1-5
v_call: TRBV20-1
cdr3_nt: TGCAGTGTAGGTACGGTAGGCAATCAGCCCCAGCATTTT
cdr3_aa: CSVGTVGNQPQHF

d_call: -
clone_size: medium-sized
j_call: TRBJ2-3
v_call: TRBV29-1
cdr3_nt: TGCAGCGTTGAAGCGGTTGGTGGCACAGATACGCAGTATTTT
cdr3_aa: CSVEAVGGTDTQYF

d_call: -
clone_size: -
j_call: TRBJ1-1
v_call: TRBV7-2
cdr3_nt: TGTGCCAGCAGCCGCCCGAAGGGGGGGAACACTGAAGATTTCTTT
cdr3_aa: CASSRPKGGNTEDFF

d_call: TRBD2
clone_size: medium-sized
j_call: TRBJ2-1
v_call: TRBV29-1
cdr3_nt: TGCAGCGTAGCCGGGACTAGCGGTCGCAATGAGCAGTTCTTC
cdr3_aa: CSVAGTSGRNEQFF

d_call: -
clone_size: few
j_call: TRBJ2-5
v_call: TRBV12-3/TRBV12-4
cdr3_nt: TGTGCCAGCAGTTTAGGGAGGGGCGTCGGGACCCAGTACTTC
cdr3_aa: CASSLGRGVGTQYF

d_call: TRBD2
clone_size: -
j_call: TRBJ2-2
v_call: TRBV3-1
cdr3_nt: TGTGCCAGCAGCCAAACCGGGACTAGCGGGAGCGGGGAGCTGTTTTTT
cdr3_aa: CASSQTGTSGSGELFF

d_call: -
clone_size: medium-sized
j_call: TRBJ1-4
v_call: TRBV28
cdr3_nt: TGTGCCAGCAGACCTTCCGCCCTTGAAAAACTGTTTTTT
cdr3_aa: CASRPSALEKLFF

d_call: TRBD1
clone_size: medium-sized
j_call: TRBJ2-5
v_call: TRBV29-1
cdr3_nt: TGCAGCTACCGGAGGACAGGAGAAGAGACCCAGTACTTC
cdr3_aa: CSYRRTGEETQYF

d_call: TRBD1
clone_size: many
j_call: TRBJ1-1
v_call: TRBV28
cdr3_nt: TGTGCCAGCCGACAGGGGGCTTGGACTGAAGCTTTCTTT
cdr3_aa: CASRQGAWTEAFF

d_call: -
clone_size: -
j_call: TRBJ2-7
v_call: TRBV7-2
cdr3_nt: TGTGCCAGCAGCATGATGACACGGAGCTACGAGCAGTACTTC
cdr3_aa: CASSMMTRSYEQYF

d_call: TRBD1
clone_size: -
j_call: TRBJ1-6
v_call: TRBV6-6
cdr3_nt: TGTGCCAGCAGTTACAGGGGCAGGGGACAGGGTGGTTATTCACCCCTCCACTTT
cdr3_aa: CASSYRGRGQGGYSPLHF

d_call: -
clone_size: many
j_call: TRBJ2-3
v_call: TRBV20-1
cdr3_nt: TGCAGTGCGCGAAGTGGTGGTTTTAGCACAGATACGCAGTATTTT
cdr3_aa: CSARSGGFSTDTQYF

d_call: -
clone_size: medium-sized
j_call: TRBJ1-1
v_call: TRBV29-1
cdr3_nt: TGCAGCGTTTGGGCAAAGGTGGGCGGGAACACTGAAGCTTTCTTT
cdr3_aa: CSVWAKVGGNTEAFF

d_call: TRBD2
clone_size: few
j_call: TRBJ2-2
v_call: TRBV25-1
cdr3_nt: TGTGCCAGCAGTGCTGGGACTAGCGGCCCCGGGGAGCTGTTTTTT
cdr3_aa: CASSAGTSGPGELFF

d_call: -
clone_size: -
j_call: TRBJ2-7
v_call: TRBV28
cdr3_nt: TGTGCCAGCAGTTTAGGGTACGAGCAGTACTTC
cdr3_aa: CASSLGYEQYF

d_call: TRBD1
clone_size: medium-sized
j_call: TRBJ1-2
v_call: TRBV27
cdr3_nt: TGTGCCAGCAGTCCGGGACAGGTTTTAGCAGGCTACACCTTC
cdr3_aa: CASSPGQVLAGYTF

d_call: -
clone_size: -
j_call: TRBJ2-3
v_call: TRBV11-3
cdr3_nt: TGTGCCAGCAGCTCAAAGGAGGGGGGGACCACAGATACGCAGTATTTT
cdr3_aa: CASSSKEGGTTDTQYF

d_call: -
clone_size: many
j_call: TRBJ2-2
v_call: TRBV12-3/TRBV12-4
cdr3_nt: TGTGCCAGCAGTCTTGATTCGGGACTCCTCACCGGGGAGCTGTTTTTT
cdr3_aa: CASSLDSGLLTGELFF

d_call: -
clone_size: -
j_call: TRBJ2-7
v_call: TRBV12-5
cdr3_nt: TGTGCTAGTGGTACTCCGGCGACAGGGAGGGCCTACGAGCAGTACTTC
cdr3_aa: CASGTPATGRAYEQYF

d_call: TRBD1
clone_size: many
j_call: TRBJ1-4
v_call: TRBV20-1
cdr3_nt: TGCAGTGCTGCCGGGACAGGGCCCGAAAAACTGTTTTTT
cdr3_aa: CSAAGTGPEKLFF

d_call: -
clone_size: -
j_call: TRBJ1-1
v_call: TRBV12-3/TRBV12-4
cdr3_nt: TGTGCCAGCAGTTTATCGGGACGGAGCGTGAACACTGAAGCTTTCTTT
cdr3_aa: CASSLSGRSVNTEAFF

d_call: TRBD1
clone_size: medium-sized
j_call: TRBJ2-7
v_call: TRBV19
cdr3_nt: TGTGCCAGTCGAGACAGGGGGCGAGCCTTATACGAGCAGTACTTC
cdr3_aa: CASRDRGRALYEQYF

d_call: TRBD2
clone_size: -
j_call: TRBJ2-7
v_call: TRBV12-3/TRBV12-4
cdr3_nt: TGTGCCAGCAGTGAGCGGGGGCCCTCCTACGAGCAGTACTTC
cdr3_aa: CASSERGPSYEQYF

d_call: -
clone_size: many
j_call: TRBJ1-4
v_call: TRBV19
cdr3_nt: TGTGCCAGTAGTATAGACGGGGACGCCCGCCGGCATGAAAAACTGTTTTTT
cdr3_aa: CASSIDGDARRHEKLFF

d_call: TRBD1
clone_size: -
j_call: TRBJ1-3
v_call: TRBV30
cdr3_nt: TGTGCCTGGAGTCCACGCTTTGGAGGGGGCGTAAACACCATATATTTT
cdr3_aa: CAWSPRFGGGVNTIYF